The source of this TCR beta chain is a study of spatial heterogeneity in lung cancer. Study-wide context: Correlation of TCR transcript counts in tumor regions with a T cell module score from matched bulk RNA-seq was strong.

The time point denotes: sample taken at primary tumor resection. Whole RNA from tumor, nontumor lung or frozen PBMC was sequenced unsorted. TCRdb re-analysed the 5' RACE reads in MiXCR, keeping a single row per CDR3 protein. The data contain 10,000 to 15,000 distinct CDR3 sequences, 6% to 8.5% of them seen just once; the ten biggest clones take up about 3.5%. The V gene end was trimmed by 2 bases and the J gene end by 5 bases; junction bases not matched to a gene: 6. This CDR3 is built from 15 residues. This clonotype was observed at least ten times. Its matching antigen is unknown. Findings and limits, study-wide: The study found that expanded intratumoral alpha and beta TCR counts tracked tumor mutation counts.

The TCR sequence derives from a female donor with early-stage non-small cell lung cancer. The V gene is TRBV12-3 or TRBV12-4, the J gene TRBJ2-3, with 8 bases lining up with TRBD1. Sample: lung tumor tissue, taken at surgery. The CDR3: CASSLWTGRQDTQYF. Written as DNA, the CDR3 is TGTGCCAGCAGTTTATGGACAGGGCGGCAAGATACGCAGTATTTT.